These 4 T cell receptor beta chains were sequenced from one sample in a study of cytomegalovirus exposure and HLA in healthy donors. 13 Jbeta primers and 60 Vbeta primers were used for the PCR. The data were produced by immunoSEQ multiplex PCR, yet TCRdb's version contains in-frame clones alone and is incomplete. The table lists about 270,000 clones, roughly two thirds of them singletons. Sequencing was carried out using PBMCs. The receptor set was obtained from a female donor in good health and CMV-seronegative.

This clone was picked up a small number of times. This chain connects TRBV7-9 to TRBJ1-4; D is uncertain. V lost 5 bases, J lost 7 bases, and 23 bases lay in between. The CDR3 is 17 residues long. Germline-derived CDR1 and CDR2 are SEHNR and FQNEAQ (reference sequence). Here the CDR3 reads CASSSSAAARGSEKLFF. In nucleotides, the CDR3 is TGTGCCAGCAGCAGTAGCGCGGCTGCCCGAGGAAGTGAAAAACTGTTTTTT.

This chain links TRBV19 with TRBJ2-2, with TRBD2 matching over 7 bases. J lost 5 bases, V lost 0 bases, and 9 bases had no gene match. The V gene's germline CDR1 is LNHDA and CDR2 SQIVND (reference sequence). CDR3 length: 17 residues. The CDR3 spells CASSIEEGGSGTGELFF. The CDR3 nucleotides read TGTGCCAGTAGTATAGAGGAAGGCGGGAGCGGTACCGGGGAGCTGTTTTTT.

This clone showed up just a few times. The rearrangement uses TRBV5-4 and TRBJ1-3; 9 nucleotides agree with TRBD1. The V segment lost 0 bases and the J segment 3 bases; nucleotides outside the gene matches: 7. This CDR3 spans 17 amino acids. Germline CDR1 SGHNT, CDR2 YYREEE (reference sequence). DNA for the CDR3: TGTGCCAGCAGCTTGGAGATTACAGGGGGCGGTGGAAACACCATATATTTT. Amino acids: CASSLEITGGGGNTIYF.

The CDR3 DNA is TGTGCCAGTAGGGGCGGGACCCCCGGGGAGCTGTTTTTT. Translation gives CASRGGTPGELFF. The chain couples TRBV19 to TRBJ2-2, with a tentative D call TRBD2 (6 bases). Per the germline V gene, CDR1 is LNHDA and CDR2 is SQIVND (reference sequence). The V end was cut by 6 bases, the J end by 6 bases, with 11 bases between. There are 13 residues in the CDR3.